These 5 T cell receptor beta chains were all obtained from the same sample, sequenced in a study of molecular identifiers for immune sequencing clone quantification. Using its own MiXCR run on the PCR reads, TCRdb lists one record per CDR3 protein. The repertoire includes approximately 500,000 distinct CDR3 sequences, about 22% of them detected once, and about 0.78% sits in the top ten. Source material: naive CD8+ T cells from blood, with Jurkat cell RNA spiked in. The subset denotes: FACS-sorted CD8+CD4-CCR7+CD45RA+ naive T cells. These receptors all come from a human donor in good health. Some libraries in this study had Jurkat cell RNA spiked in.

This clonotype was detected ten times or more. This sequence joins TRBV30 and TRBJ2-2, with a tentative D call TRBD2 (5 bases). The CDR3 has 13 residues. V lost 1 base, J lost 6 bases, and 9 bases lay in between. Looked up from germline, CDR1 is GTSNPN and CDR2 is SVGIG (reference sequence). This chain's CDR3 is CAWSAVGAGELFF. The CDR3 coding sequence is TGTGCCTGGAGTGCAGTCGGGGCCGGGGAGCTGTTTTTT.

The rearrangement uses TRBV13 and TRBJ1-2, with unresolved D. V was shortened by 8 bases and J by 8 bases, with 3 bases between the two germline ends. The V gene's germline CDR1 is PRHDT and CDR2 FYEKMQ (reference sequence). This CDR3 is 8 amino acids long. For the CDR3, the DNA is TGTGCCAGCTACGGCTACACCTTC. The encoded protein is CASYGYTF.

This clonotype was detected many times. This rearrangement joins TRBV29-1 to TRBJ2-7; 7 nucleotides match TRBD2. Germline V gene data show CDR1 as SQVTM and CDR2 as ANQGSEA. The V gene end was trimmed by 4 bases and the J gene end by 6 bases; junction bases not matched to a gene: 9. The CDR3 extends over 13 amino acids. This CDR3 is CSVVGGGASEQYF. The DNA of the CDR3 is TGCAGCGTTGTGGGGGGGGGAGCGAGCGAGCAGTACTTC.

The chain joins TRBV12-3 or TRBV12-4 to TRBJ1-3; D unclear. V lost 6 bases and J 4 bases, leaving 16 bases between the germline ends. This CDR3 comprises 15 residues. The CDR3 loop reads CASSQNRHRGNTIYF. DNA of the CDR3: TGTGCCAGCAGCCAAAACCGACATCGCGGAAACACCATATATTTT.

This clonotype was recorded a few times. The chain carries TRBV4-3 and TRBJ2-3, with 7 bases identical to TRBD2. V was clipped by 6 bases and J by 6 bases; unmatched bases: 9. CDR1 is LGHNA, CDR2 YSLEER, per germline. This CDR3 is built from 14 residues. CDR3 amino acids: CASSHGGRADTQYF. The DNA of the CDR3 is TGCGCCAGCAGTCACGGCGGGAGAGCTGATACGCAGTATTTT.